Here is one T cell receptor beta chain with its context. CDR1 and CDR2 from the germline V gene are LNHNV and YYDKDF (reference sequence). CDR3 length: 17 amino acids. V dropped 3 bases and J dropped 8 bases, with 26 bases sitting between them. The sample comes from a study of T cells in Graves' hyperthyroidism and ophthalmopathy. No progression to ophthalmopathy during 18 months of follow-up defined stable disease. Extraction of PBMCs used more than 8.5 ml of fresh peripheral blood. From RNA transcripts, TCR beta CDR3 regions were amplified. When the TCR CDR3 underwent first-round RT-PCR, the HTBI primer set was used. From the multiplex PCR reads, TCRdb called clonotypes with MiXCR, one entry per CDR3 protein. The table includes some 200,000 distinct CDR3 sequences, about a sixth detected once.

This rearrangement joins TRBV15 to TRBJ2-7; TRBD1 is a possible D gene (6 bases). The sequence was obtained from a woman aged 45 to 65 with Graves' hyperthyroidism. Source material: blood. The CDR3 DNA reads TGTGCCACCAGCAGCCGCATGGTTCCCAGGGGCAAAGCCAAGCAGTACTTC. This codes for CATSSRMVPRGKAKQYF.